This T cell receptor (beta chain) was found in a study of blood T cell repertoires in COVID-19. Turning to the study itself: Whether acute or convalescent, the COVID-19 samples came from the United States, Italy and Spain. The analysed material was cDNA or gDNA that came from T cells, B-cell-depleted T cells, or PBMCs.

Study processing details: Amplification from reference gene primers served as the basis for estimated nucleated cell counts. TCRdb's table, derived via immunoSEQ multiplex PCR, lists solely in-frame clones and lacks some. Clone size and the V and J calls come from that table; the DNA yielded D and trimming. The sample records about 54,000 clones, approximately 78% being singletons. The sequencing sample was made of peripheral blood. The origin of this receptor is a human donor in a cohort sampled during active or convalescent COVID-19.

The CDR3 DNA is TGTGCCAGCAGCGTAGGGGCTAGCGGGGGGATCTACAATGAGCAGTTCTTC. Its translation is CASSVGASGGIYNEQFF. The chain carries TRBV9 and TRBJ2-1, with 11 nucleotides matching TRBD2. With 0 bases clipped from V and 3 bases from J, the junction kept 5 bases outside the gene matches. This CDR3 comprises 17 residues. Germline CDR1 is SGDLS and CDR2 is YYNGEE.